This TCR beta chain was recorded in a study of response to subunit inactivated influenza vaccine. Findings of the study overall: Researchers suggested that each seasonal influenza vaccination recruits few new T cells.

TCRdb reanalysed the RT-PCR reads using MiXCR and keeps one entry per CDR3 protein. The sample consists of 400,000 to 550,000 distinct CDR3 sequences, around 25% of them appearing once. Germline lookup yields CDR1 SGHRS and CDR2 YFSETQ. The CDR3 is 14 residues long. Trimming pared 4 bases from V and 4 bases from J, leaving 12 bases between. With regard to this clonotype: The antigen remains undetermined.

The chain uses TRBV5-1 and TRBJ2-1; weak D call: TRBD2 (5 bases). The input for sequencing was CD4+ T cells sorted from PBMCs, taken 4 to 6 days after vaccination. The TCR originated in a man aged 45 to 65 who received an inactivated influenza vaccine. Here the CDR3 reads CASSVDREYNEQFF. CDR3 bases: TGCGCCAGCAGCGTGGATCGGGAATACAATGAGCAGTTCTTC.